The 9 T cell receptor beta chains in this list originate from one sample, sequenced in a study of blood T cell repertoires in COVID-19. Sequencing was performed with immunoSEQ multiplex PCR; in TCRdb, only in-frame clones are kept and a portion is missing. Altogether 120,000 to 150,000 clones are present, 70% to 90% being singletons, with the ten largest covering about 3%. Material: peripheral blood. All receptors derive from a woman aged 40 to 50 with active or convalescent COVID-19.

CDR3 amino acids: CASSPLTGTTGELFF. The CDR3 nucleotides read TGTGCCAGCAGCCCCCTAACAGGGACCACCGGGGAGCTGTTTTTT. The J gene is TRBJ2-2, the V gene TRBV3-1 (or the pseudogene TRBV3-2); possibly TRBD1 for D (6 bases). V lost 4 bases and J 4 bases, leaving 13 bases between the germline ends. The CDR3 is 15 residues long. The germline V gene encodes CDR1 LGHDT and CDR2 YNNKEL (reference sequence).

This clone was detected only once. The rearrangement joins TRBV10-3 to TRBJ1-3, with D perhaps TRBD1 (5 bases). Germline assignment: CDR1 ENHRY and CDR2 SYGVKD. This CDR3 is 17 amino acids long. Trimming took 4 bases from V and 0 from J, leaving 16 bases between them. DNA of the CDR3: TGTGCCATCAGTGCGAGTCAGGGCTTTCTCTCTGGAAACACCATATATTTT. Amino acids: CAISASQGFLSGNTIYF.

Comment on this clone: Germline is not matched at one junction end, which may reflect a read error. The CDR3 is CASSLGRGMIF. The CDR3 nucleotides are TGTGCCAGCAGTTTAGGACGGGGAATGATTTTT. V gene TRBV12-3 or TRBV12-4 combines with J gene TRBJ1-4; D call uncertain. The CDR3 consists of 11 residues.

This rearrangement joins TRBV10-3 to TRBJ1-2; D uncertain. Germline V gene data show CDR1 as ENHRY and CDR2 as SYGVKD. V lost 2 bases, J lost 2 bases, and 6 bases lay in between. This CDR3 region has 13 residues. CDR3 region: CAISERLNYGYTF. The CDR3 DNA sequence: TGTGCCATCAGTGAGCGACTCAACTATGGCTACACCTTC.

On this clone itself: This sample also contains other DNA sequences that code for the same CDR3. The gene calls are TRBV18 and TRBJ1-5; D unresolved. CDR3 size: 14 residues. CDR1 is KGHSH, CDR2 LQKENI, per germline. V lost 2 bases and J lost 4, with 9 bases in between. CDR3 coding DNA: TGTGCCAGCTCACCAGGACTGTCTAATCAGCCCCAGCATTTT. Translating it yields CASSPGLSNQPQHF. The full variable domain, rest sourced from reference TRBV18 and TRBJ1-5, is NAGVMQNPRHLVRRRGQEARLRCSPMKGHSHVYWYRQLPEEGLKFMVYLQKENIIDESGMPKERFSAEFPKEGPSILRIQQVVRGDSAAYFCASSPGLSNQPQHFGDGTRLSIL.

The chain carries TRBV11-2 and TRBJ1-4; TRBD1 might be the D (5 bases). Germline V gene lookup returns CDR1 SGHAT and CDR2 FQNNGV. Trimming shortened V by 5 bases and J by 15 bases, and 16 bases separated the two germline ends. The CDR3 sequence is 12 residues long. In DNA form, the CDR3 reads TGTGCCAGCAGCCCGAATTGGGGGGGGGTGTTTTTT. Encoded protein: CASSPNWGGVFF. Based on the CDR3 plus reference TRBV11-2 and TRBJ1-4, the full variable domain is EAGVAQSPRYKIIEKRQSVAFWCNPISGHATLYWYQQILGQGPKLLIQFQNNGVVDDSQLPKDRFSAERLKGVDSTLKIQPAKLEDSAVYLCASSPNWGGVFFGSGTQLSVL.

The chain links TRBV12-5 to TRBJ2-1; possibly TRBD2 for D (6 bases). The CDR3 loop spans 13 amino acids. The germline V and J ends were trimmed by 2 bases and 7 bases, with 9 bases remaining between them. Germline CDR1 and CDR2: LGHNT and FRNRAP. CDR3 loop: CASGLRGSNEQFF. CDR3 coding DNA: TGTGCTAGTGGTTTGCGGGGGAGTAATGAGCAGTTCTTC.

The CDR3 DNA sequence: TGTGCCAGCAGCGGACGGACTAGCGGAGCCCACGAAGAGACCCAGTACTTC. This translates into CASSGRTSGAHEETQYF. V gene TRBV9 combines with J gene TRBJ2-5, with 10 nucleotides matching TRBD2. The CDR3 contains 17 residues. Germline V gene data show CDR1 as SGDLS and CDR2 as YYNGEE. V was clipped by 3 bases and J by 3 bases; unmatched bases: 11. The full variable domain, completed using reference TRBV9 and TRBJ2-5, is DSGVTQTPKHLITATGQRVTLRCSPRSGDLSVYWYQQSLDQGLQFLIQYYNGEERAKGNILERFSAQQFPDLHSELNLSSLELGDSALYFCASSGRTSGAHEETQYFGPGTRLLVL.

This clone was observed a single time. The chain carries TRBV21-1 and TRBJ1-5; the table's D call TRBD1 went unverified against the DNA. TRBV21-1 corresponds to a pseudogene. The CDR3 runs 18 residues. The CDR3 loop reads CASSKGGWEQGSNQPQHF. The DNA for the CDR3 is TGTGCCAGCAGCAAAGGAGGTTGGGAACAGGGGTCCAATCAGCCCCAGCATTTT.